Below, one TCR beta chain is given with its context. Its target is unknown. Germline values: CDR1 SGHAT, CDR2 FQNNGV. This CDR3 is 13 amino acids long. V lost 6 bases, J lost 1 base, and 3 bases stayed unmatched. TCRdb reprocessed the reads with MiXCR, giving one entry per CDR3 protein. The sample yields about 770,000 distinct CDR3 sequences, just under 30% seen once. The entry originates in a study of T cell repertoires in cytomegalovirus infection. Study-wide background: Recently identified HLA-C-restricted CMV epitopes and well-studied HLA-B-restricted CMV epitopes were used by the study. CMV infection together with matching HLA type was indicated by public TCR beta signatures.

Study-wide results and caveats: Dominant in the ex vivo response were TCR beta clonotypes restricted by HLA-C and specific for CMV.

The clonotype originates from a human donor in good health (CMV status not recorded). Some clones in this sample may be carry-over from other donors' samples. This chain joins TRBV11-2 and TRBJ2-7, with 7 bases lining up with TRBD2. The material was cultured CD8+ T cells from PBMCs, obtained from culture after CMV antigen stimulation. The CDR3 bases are TGTGCCAGCAGGGGGGGGTGGTCCTACGAGCAGTACTTC. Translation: CASRGGWSYEQYF.